Sequencing of this T cell receptor (beta chain) was carried out in a study of cytomegalovirus exposure and HLA in healthy donors. Study-level points and caveats: Using the classifier, cytomegalovirus status was reportedly diagnosed with high specificity and sensitivity. Through in vitro validation, three CMV-associated chains were shown to be specific for CMV antigens. Within the 120 validation repertoires, first-cohort TCR clusters tended to co-occur, according to a later analysis.

TCRdb's table, derived via immunoSEQ multiplex PCR, lists solely in-frame clones and lacks some. The sample has hundreds of thousands of clones; around 90% are singletons. The sample holds one count of this clone. The antigen remains unidentified. The sequence derives from a woman aged 18 to 35 in good health and CMV-seropositive. The sample was PBMCs.

CDR3 protein: CASSSLDSSLAGYTF. The DNA of the CDR3 is TGTGCCAGCAGTTCCTTGGACAGCAGCTTGGCTGGCTACACCTTC. The rearrangement links TRBV28 to TRBJ1-2; maybe TRBD1 (6 bases). The germline V gene encodes CDR1 MDHEN and CDR2 SYDVKM. Between the trimmed V and J ends, which lost 4 bases and 7 bases, there was a span of 19 bases. The CDR3 has 15 amino acids.